The 10 T cell receptor beta chains below were found in one sample sequenced in a study of human T cells and chemical hapten exposure. One entry per CDR3 protein, called by TCRdb with MiXCR from the RACE reads. The sample has approximately 400,000 distinct CDR3 sequences, more than 4.5% seen once. The time point was: pre-sensitization, week 0. Documented treatment: therapeutic diphenylcyclopropenone sensitization with weekly scalp DPC. The sequences come from whole blood, collected in connection with sensitization to the hapten diphenylcyclopropenone (DPC). The receptors come from a woman aged 50 to 60 with alopecia areata. Some clones in this sample may be carry-over from other donors' samples.

This clonotype appeared many times. The CDR3 DNA reads as TGTGCCAGCAGCGAGATTGGCAGGATCTCTGGAAACACCATATATTTT. It codes for CASSEIGRISGNTIYF. The chain is built from TRBV7-9 and TRBJ1-3; D is uncertain. V lost 5 bases, J lost 0 bases, and 14 bases lay in between. The germline gives CDR1 SEHNR, CDR2 FQNEAQ (reference sequence). The CDR3 extends over 16 amino acids.

This clonotype was found many times. This chain connects TRBV6-5 to TRBJ2-4, with D maybe TRBD2 (5 bases). The CDR3 has 14 amino acids. Germline V CDR1 and CDR2: MNHEY, SVGAGI. The ends were cut back, 7 bases at V and 1 base at J, with 11 bases in the middle. The CDR3 protein is CASKKPGAKNIQYF. The CDR3 DNA sequence: TGTGCCAGCAAGAAGCCGGGGGCCAAAAACATTCAGTACTTC.

This clonotype was observed many times. The chain is built from TRBV7-9 and TRBJ2-7, with D possibly being TRBD1 (6 bases). Trimming took 5 bases from V and 4 from J, leaving 9 bases between them. In germline, CDR1 is SEHNR, CDR2 FQNEAQ (reference sequence). CDR3 length equals 12 residues. CDR3 residues: CASSNQGYEQYF. The DNA for the CDR3 is TGTGCCAGCAGCAATCAGGGGTACGAGCAGTACTTC.

This clonotype was picked up many times. V and J are TRBV6-5 and TRBJ1-6; D is uncertain. Germline CDR1 reads MNHEY; CDR2 reads SVGAGI. Trimming cost V 0 bases and J 1 base, with 10 bases left between them. CDR3 length equals 17 residues. The CDR3 DNA sequence: TGTGCCAGCAGTTACTCGATCTCGGGGTCCTATAATTCACCCCTCCACTTT. It encodes CASSYSISGSYNSPLHF.

The chain recombines TRBV12-3 or TRBV12-4 with TRBJ1-1; unclear D gene. This CDR3 spans 17 amino acids. Trimming cost V 1 base and J 0 bases, with 15 bases left between them. The CDR3 loop reads CASSLDRARTMNTEAFF. In nucleotides, the CDR3 is TGTGCCAGCAGTTTAGATCGCGCCAGAACTATGAACACTGAAGCTTTCTTT.

The rearrangement uses TRBV20-1 and TRBJ2-3; 8 bases fit TRBD2. With V trimmed by 0 bases and J by 7 bases, 3 bases remained unmatched. The CDR3 totals 13 residues. The germline V gene encodes CDR1 DFQATT and CDR2 SNEGSKA (reference sequence). The CDR3: CSAREVAGYTQYF. CDR3 nucleotide sequence: TGCAGTGCTAGAGAGGTAGCGGGATATACGCAGTATTTT.

There are many counts of this clonotype. The chain is built from TRBV29-1 and TRBJ2-1; 7 positions match TRBD2. CDR1 and CDR2 from the germline V gene are SQVTM and ANQGSEA. The CDR3 consists of 12 residues. J gave up 9 bases and V 0 bases, and 2 bases lay outside the gene matches. The DNA of the CDR3 is TGCAGCGTTGAAGAAGGGAGGGCTGAGCAGTTCTTC. Protein product: CSVEEGRAEQFF.

The chain employs TRBV9 and TRBJ2-7, with D possibly TRBD2 on 5 matching bases. The CDR3 contains 15 residues. Germline V lookup: CDR1 SGDLS, CDR2 YYNGEE. Trimming stripped 0 bases from V and 5 bases from J, with 15 bases between. CDR3 sequence (DNA): TGTGCCAGCAGCGTAGAGACGGGAAGGCCTGACGAGCAGTACTTC. Translating gives CASSVETGRPDEQYF.

This clonotype was detected a few times. V and J are TRBV5-4 and TRBJ2-5; the D call may be TRBD1 or TRBD2 (5 bases each). The CDR3 length is 12 residues. Trimming shortened V by 6 bases and J by 4 bases, and 10 bases separated the two germline ends. Germline lookup yields CDR1 SGHNT and CDR2 YYREEE (reference sequence). The DNA of the CDR3 is TGTGCCAGCACCGACGGGACAGAGACCCAGTACTTC. Its protein is CASTDGTETQYF.

This clonotype was counted ten times or more. The rearrangement links TRBV19 to TRBJ1-5; D unclear. The CDR3 has 15 residues. V lost 5 bases and J 3 bases, leaving 14 bases between the germline ends. Germline V gives CDR1 LNHDA, CDR2 SQIVND (reference sequence). CDR3 nucleotide sequence: TGTGCCAGTAGTCAGATAGCGGGTTACAATCAGCCCCAGCATTTT. This gives the protein CASSQIAGYNQPQHF.